These 24 T cell receptor beta chains were sequenced from one sample in a study of blood T cell repertoires in COVID-19. Method: immunoSEQ multiplex PCR; TCRdb's copy keeps in-frame clones and lacks some. Here the sample spans approximately 490,000 clones, approximately 90% being singletons. The sequenced material came from PBMCs or T cells enriched from blood (not recorded which). The receptors stem from a woman aged 18-35 years who had recovered from COVID-19.

CDR3 nucleotides: TGTGCCAGCAGTGCTGGCGGTACGCGGGGCTACACCTTC. It codes for CASSAGGTRGYTF. This chain links TRBV12-3 or TRBV12-4 with TRBJ1-2, with D hard to call. V was clipped by 5 bases and J by 8 bases, with 15 bases between them. The CDR3 spans 13 residues.

J is TRBJ1-2 and V is TRBV15, with 9 bases identical to TRBD1. Per the germline V gene, CDR1 is LNHNV and CDR2 is YYDKDF (reference sequence). CDR3 length: 17 residues. V was pared by 3 bases and J by 3 bases, with 11 bases of the junction left unmatched. The CDR3 reads CATSSRTGVEIDYGYTF. In nucleotides, the CDR3 is TGTGCCACCAGCAGCCGGACAGGGGTGGAGATAGACTATGGCTACACCTTC. The whole variable domain, filled in from reference TRBV15 and TRBJ1-2, reads DAMVIQNPRYQVTQFGKPVTLSCSQTLNHNVMYWYQQKSSQAPKLLFHYYDKDFNNEADTPDNFQSRRPNTSFCFLDIRSPGLGDTAMYLCATSSRTGVEIDYGYTFGSGTRLTVV.

V and J are TRBV3-1 (or the pseudogene TRBV3-2) and TRBJ1-6; D is uncertain. Trimming removed 2 bases from V and 6 bases from J, with 14 bases in between. Looked up from germline, CDR1 is LGHDT and CDR2 is YNNKEL (reference sequence). The length of the CDR3 is 16 residues. CDR3 region: CASSQTGSSLNSPLHF. As DNA, the CDR3 is TGTGCCAGCAGCCAAACGGGGAGCTCCCTTAATTCACCCCTCCACTTT.

This clone was detected only once. The rearrangement links TRBV27 to TRBJ2-7; 10 bases fit TRBD1. Germline CDR1 reads MNHEY; CDR2 reads SMNVEV (reference sequence). V shed 6 bases and J 2 bases; nucleotides not matched to a gene: 7. The CDR3 loop spans 15 amino acids. The CDR3 sequence is CASSSPGTGAYEQYF. DNA for the CDR3: TGTGCCAGCAGCTCCCCCGGGACAGGGGCCTACGAGCAGTACTTC.

CDR3 region: CAGAERNQPQHF. The CDR3 DNA is TGTGCCGGAGCGGAGCGAAATCAGCCCCAGCATTTT. V is TRBV28 and J is TRBJ1-5; no clear D. Trimming removed 11 bases at V and 4 bases at J, with 12 bases between. The CDR3 spans 12 residues. Germline V gene data show CDR1 as MDHEN and CDR2 as SYDVKM.

The J gene is TRBJ1-1, the V gene TRBV28; 8 bases are a match to TRBD1. CDR1 and CDR2 from the germline V gene are MDHEN and SYDVKM. This CDR3 spans 16 amino acids. The ends lost 3 bases at V and 2 bases at J; junction bases unmatched: 8. DNA for the CDR3: TGTGCCAGCAGTTTTCCAGGGGGCGGGGCTAACACTGAAGCTTTCTTT. This gives the protein CASSFPGGGANTEAFF.

This CDR3 reads CSARVAGEQFF. In DNA, the CDR3 is TGCAGTGCTAGAGTGGCAGGTGAGCAGTTCTTC. The V and J genes are TRBV20-1 and TRBJ2-1; unclear D gene. This CDR3 has 11 amino acids. Trimming took off 1 base at V and 9 bases at J, with 7 bases between the two ends. Germline lookup yields CDR1 DFQATT and CDR2 SNEGSKA (reference sequence).

The chain links TRBV6-5 to TRBJ1-4, with unresolved D. V was trimmed by 5 bases and J by 7 bases, leaving 8 bases between them. CDR1 and CDR2 from the germline V gene are MNHEY and SVGAGI. This CDR3 has 12 amino acids. The CDR3 DNA reads TGTGCCAGCAGTCCCAGAGGTGAAAAACTGTTTTTT. Its translation: CASSPRGEKLFF.

The J gene is TRBJ1-6, the V gene TRBV30; possible D gene TRBD1, 5 bases. Germline-derived CDR1 and CDR2 are GTSNPN and SVGIG (reference sequence). CDR3 length: 15 residues. Trimming took off 3 bases at V and 8 bases at J, with 17 bases between the two ends. The CDR3 sequence: CAWRNRGNRDSPLHF. The CDR3 DNA reads TGTGCCTGGAGGAATAGGGGTAACCGCGATTCACCCCTCCACTTT.

This chain connects TRBV19 to TRBJ1-6; D call uncertain. This CDR3 is built from 14 residues. The ends were cut back, 10 bases at V and 0 bases at J, with 10 bases in the middle. Per the germline V gene, CDR1 is LNHDA and CDR2 is SQIVND (reference sequence). The CDR3 bases are TGTGCCACGCAGTCTAGCTCCTATAATTCACCCCTCCACTTT. It encodes CATQSSSYNSPLHF.

The chain joins TRBV30 to TRBJ2-1, with TRBD2 identical over 11 bases. CDR3 length: 15 residues. V lost 3 bases and J lost 8; bases outside the gene matches: 9. Germline CDR1 is GTSNPN and CDR2 is SVGIG (reference sequence). The CDR3 sequence: CAWRRIAGGPDEQFF. The CDR3 DNA is TGTGCCTGGAGGAGAATAGCGGGGGGGCCGGATGAGCAGTTCTTC.

In nucleotides, the CDR3 is TGTGCCAGAACCACCACGGGGGTATCGGGCTCTGGGGCCAACGTCCTGACTTTC. This gives the protein CARTTTGVSGSGANVLTF. The chain uses TRBV5-3 and TRBJ2-6, with D possibly TRBD2 on 6 matching bases. TRBV5-3 falls under the ORF class, with uncertain function. The CDR3 consists of 18 residues. Trimming removed 6 bases from V and 0 bases from J, with 19 bases in between.

Here the CDR3 reads CASSLTPTGYGNTIYF. The DNA for the CDR3 is TGCGCCAGCAGCTTGACACCCACAGGTTATGGAAACACCATATATTTT. The chain combines TRBV5-1 with TRBJ1-3, with a possible D match to TRBD1 (5 bases). Germline values: CDR1 SGHRS, CDR2 YFSETQ. The CDR3 extends over 16 amino acids. The V and J ends lost 1 base and 3 bases respectively, with 14 bases between them. The full variable domain, in which reference TRBV5-1 and TRBJ1-3 provide the parts outside the CDR3, is KAGVTQTPRYLIKTRGQQVTLSCSPISGHRSVSWYQQTPGQGLQFLFEYFSETQRNKGNFPGRFSGRQFSNSRSEMNVSTLELGDSALYLCASSLTPTGYGNTIYFGEGSWLTVV.

The CDR3 reads CASREVPNTGELFF. For the CDR3, the DNA is TGTGCCAGCAGGGAGGTGCCGAACACCGGGGAGCTGTTTTTT. The chain couples TRBV6-4 to TRBJ2-2; the D gene is possibly TRBD2 (5 bases). Between the trimmed V and J ends, which lost 6 bases and 0 bases, there was a span of 8 bases. Germline CDR1 MRHNA, CDR2 SNTAGT. The CDR3 is 14 amino acids.

The V and J genes are TRBV27 and TRBJ1-5, with TRBD1 matching over 8 bases. Trimming removed 8 bases from V and 2 bases from J; junction bases left unmatched: 5. CDR1 is MNHEY and CDR2 is SMNVEV in the germline V gene (reference sequence). There are 14 residues in the CDR3. The CDR3 spells CASRTGQGNQPQHF. The CDR3 nucleotides read TGTGCCAGCCGGACAGGGCAAGGCAATCAGCCCCAGCATTTT.

The chain recombines TRBV2 with TRBJ1-3; 8 bases agree with TRBD1. This CDR3 contains 18 residues. Trimming took 4 bases from V and 0 from J; bases not matched to a gene: 11. CDR1 is SNHLY, CDR2 FYNNEI, per germline. The CDR3 DNA sequence: TGTGCCAGCAGTGTCCCAACAGGGGGAGCTTCCTCTGGAAACACCATATATTTT. Its protein product is CASSVPTGGASSGNTIYF.

The chain is built from TRBV5-1 and TRBJ2-3; no definite D call. Trimming shortened V by 2 bases and J by 0 bases, and 10 bases separated the two germline ends. In germline, CDR1 is SGHRS, CDR2 YFSETQ. CDR3 length: 15 amino acids. Here the CDR3 reads CASSLDTRSTDTQYF. CDR3 coding DNA: TGCGCCAGCAGCTTAGACACCCGTAGCACAGATACGCAGTATTTT.

The chain joins TRBV30 to TRBJ2-3; TRBD1 aligns across 7 bases. V was pared by 7 bases and J by 5 bases, with 9 bases of the junction left unmatched. CDR3 length: 13 amino acids. The germline gives CDR1 GTSNPN, CDR2 SVGIG (reference sequence). The CDR3 DNA is TGTGCCTTCCGCTACGCAGGGGGAGATACGCAGTATTTT. Its protein product is CAFRYAGGDTQYF.

The V call is TRBV6-5, the J call TRBJ2-3, with D hard to call. Germline lookup yields CDR1 MNHEY and CDR2 SVGAGI. The CDR3 extends over 13 amino acids. V shed 10 bases and J shed 0 bases, with 11 bases lying between them. CDR3 DNA: TGTGCCACGATGGGCCAGAGCACAGATACGCAGTATTTT. It yields the protein CATMGQSTDTQYF.

The chain joins TRBV3-1 (or the pseudogene TRBV3-2) to TRBJ2-2; D is ambiguous. The CDR3 covers 12 residues. V lost 6 bases to trimming and J lost 5 bases, with 7 bases between them. Germline-derived CDR1 and CDR2 are LGHDT and YNNKEL (reference sequence). CDR3 loop: CASSLRTGELFF. CDR3 nucleotide sequence: TGTGCCAGCAGTCTCAGAACCGGGGAGCTGTTTTTT.

The DNA of the CDR3 is TGCGCCAGCAGTCGCCCGGGACAGGGGGCTGGCACCGGGGAGCTGTTTTTT. Translated: CASSRPGQGAGTGELFF. The chain is built from TRBV23-1 and TRBJ2-2; 12 nucleotides match TRBD1. TRBV23-1 is identified as an open reading frame with a role that is uncertain. This CDR3 has 17 amino acids. After removal of 4 bases from V and 4 bases from J, the junction contained 7 bases not matched to a gene.

V and J are TRBV4-1 and TRBJ2-3; 8 bases agree with TRBD2. This CDR3 has 15 residues. Germline V gene lookup returns CDR1 MGHRA and CDR2 YSYEKL. The ends lost 4 bases at V and 1 base at J; junction bases unmatched: 4. The CDR3: CASSPEGLGTDTQYF. The CDR3 DNA is TGCGCCAGCAGCCCGGAGGGACTAGGCACAGATACGCAGTATTTT.

The rearrangement joins TRBV30 to TRBJ1-2, with TRBD1 as a possible D gene (5 bases). Trimming pared 0 bases from V and 3 bases from J, leaving 11 bases between. CDR3 size: 14 residues. Germline V CDR1 and CDR2: GTSNPN, SVGIG (reference sequence). DNA of the CDR3: TGTGCCTGGAGTGTACCAGGGTTCGACTATGGCTACACCTTC. Translated, it gives CAWSVPGFDYGYTF.

V and J are TRBV30 and TRBJ2-7; D remains ambiguous. Trimming took 0 bases from V and 10 from J, leaving 13 bases between them. Germline CDR1 reads GTSNPN; CDR2 reads SVGIG (reference sequence). The CDR3 has 12 amino acids. The CDR3 region has the DNA TGTGCCTGGAGTGTACAACCTTTTTCTCAGTACTTC. Amino acid sequence: CAWSVQPFSQYF. The full variable domain, with the rest looked up from reference TRBV30 and TRBJ2-7, is SQTIHQWPATLVQPVGSPLSLECTVEGTSNPNLYWYRQAAGRGLQLLFYSVGIGQISSEVPQNLSASRPQDRQFILSSKKLLLSDSGFYLCAWSVQPFSQYFGPGTRLTVT.